This record concerns one T cell receptor beta chain sequence. Its antigen remains unidentified. These data come from a study of CD8 T cells in ankylosing spondylitis. Overall study results and limits: Made up of about eight highly homologous variants, a TCR beta motif appeared characteristic of ankylosing spondylitis blood. Clones tied to disease were said to be significantly enriched in matched ankylosing spondylitis synovial fluid.

The CDR3 covers 13 residues. V lost 5 bases and J lost 1, with 8 bases in between. Germline V gene data show CDR1 as SEHNR and CDR2 as FQNEAQ (reference sequence). Quantitative molecular-barcoded 5'-RACE generated the TCR beta libraries. TCRdb ran MiXCR on the 5' RACE reads and lists one entry per CDR3 protein. The data show around 150,000 distinct CDR3 sequences, around 42% seen once. The clonotype originates from a male donor with ankylosing spondylitis. The chain links TRBV7-9 to TRBJ2-5, with D perhaps assigned TRBD1 or TRBD2 (6 bases each). Sequencing was performed on synovial fluid, either unsorted or a sorted T cell fraction (not recorded which). CDR3 loop: CASSGGGQETQYF. The DNA of the CDR3 is TGTGCCAGCAGCGGAGGGGGCCAAGAGACCCAGTACTTC. Full variable domain (remainder filled in from reference TRBV7-9 and TRBJ2-5): DTGVSQNPRHKITKRGQNVTFRCDPISEHNRLYWYRQTLGQGPEFLTYFQNEAQLEKSRLLSDRFSAERPKGSFSTLEIQRTEQGDSAMYLCASSGGGQETQYFGPGTRLLVL.